A single sample is the source of the 19 T cell receptor beta chains below, sequenced in a study of T cell responses to AZD1222 COVID-19 vaccine (dated by TCRdb to the early 2020s). Read against the paper, the sample's time point label means: baseline before first vaccination. Receptor libraries were prepared by the immunoSEQ multiplex PCR assay. In its TCRdb copy, this immuneACCESS table keeps in-frame sequences only and misses some clones. Where compared with another copy, unresolved V genes explain less than half of these, and the others have no known cause. The sample has 150,000 to 200,000 clones on record, approximately 91% of them singletons. 0.99% of the sample rests with the top ten. Sequenced here: peripheral blood, sampled on day 0 of AZD1222 vaccination. These receptors were collected from an adult in good health.

The rearrangement joins TRBV28 to TRBJ1-5; D might be TRBD1 (5 bases). V lost 2 bases and J 4 bases, leaving 18 bases between the germline ends. Germline CDR1 reads MDHEN; CDR2 reads SYDVKM. The CDR3 covers 17 residues. The CDR3 DNA follows: TGTGCCAGCAGTTTAATCGGTCGACGGGGGTCGAATCAGCCCCAGCATTTT. The encoded protein is CASSLIGRRGSNQPQHF.

This chain connects TRBV4-3 to TRBJ1-3; D is undetermined. CDR1 and CDR2 from the germline V gene are LGHNA and YSLEER. The CDR3 covers 15 residues. V was pared by 1 base and J by 0 bases, with 7 bases between. CDR3 in amino acids: CASSQVEGSGNTIYF. Written as DNA, the CDR3 is TGCGCCAGCAGCCAAGTCGAGGGCTCTGGAAACACCATATATTTT.

This clone was seen only once. The V and J genes are TRBV19 and TRBJ2-3, with 9 positions matching TRBD2. Germline values: CDR1 LNHDA, CDR2 SQIVND (reference sequence). V shed 3 bases and J 7 bases; nucleotides not matched to a gene: 14. The CDR3 length is 17 residues. CDR3 bases: TGTGCCAGTAGTATCCCTGGCGGCGGGGGGGCCTCATATACGCAGTATTTT. It specifies CASSIPGGGGASYTQYF.

The chain has TRBV23-1 and TRBJ1-2; tentatively, D is TRBD1 (6 bases). TRBV23-1 is known as an ORF, though its function is uncertain. V lost 0 bases, J lost 0 bases, and 11 bases lay in between. There are 16 residues in the CDR3. CDR3 in DNA: TGCGCCAGCAGTCAATCGGGAACAGGGCCTAACTATGGCTACACCTTC. This encodes CASSQSGTGPNYGYTF.

V and J are TRBV29-1 and TRBJ2-3, with D perhaps matching TRBD2 (7 bases). Germline CDR1 SQVTM, CDR2 ANQGSEA. The CDR3 extends over 15 amino acids. The V end lost 3 bases, the J end lost 6 bases, and 19 bases lay between the germline ends. CDR3 in DNA: TGCAGCGTTGATGGGGGGGGCGAAGGGGCCGATACGCAGTATTTT. This gives the protein CSVDGGGEGADTQYF.

This clone occurred a few times. V and J are TRBV5-5 and TRBJ2-2; no reliable D call. V was pared by 0 bases and J by 1 base, with 10 bases between. This CDR3 is 16 amino acids long. Germline CDR1 SGHKS, CDR2 YYEKEE (reference sequence). The DNA for the CDR3 is TGTGCCAGCAGCTTGGATGGATGGGGGAACACCGGGGAGCTGTTTTTT. Translating gives CASSLDGWGNTGELFF. Variable domain in full (rest from reference TRBV5-5 and TRBJ2-2): DAGVTQSPTHLIKTRGQQVTLRCSPISGHKSVSWYQQVLGQGPQFIFQYYEKEERGRGNFPDRFSARQFPNYSSELNVNALLLGDSALYLCASSLDGWGNTGELFFGEGSRLTVL.

The chain has TRBV5-8 and TRBJ2-2; D might be TRBD2 (6 bases). Germline CDR1 SGHTS, CDR2 YDEGEE. The CDR3 extends over 15 amino acids. Between the trimmed V and J ends, which lost 4 bases and 3 bases, there was a span of 13 bases. The CDR3: CASSQGLRHTGELFF. The CDR3 bases are TGTGCCAGCAGCCAGGGACTCAGACACACCGGGGAGCTGTTTTTT.

The chain combines TRBV12-3 or TRBV12-4 with TRBJ2-7, with no clear D. The CDR3 runs to 12 residues. Trimming removed 3 bases from V and 6 bases from J, with 9 bases in between. The CDR3, as DNA: TGTGCCAGCAGTTTTCGTCCCCCCGAGCAGTACTTC. It translates to CASSFRPPEQYF.

This clone was counted only a few times. This chain connects TRBV10-1 to TRBJ2-1; D ambiguous. The CDR3 sequence is 10 residues long. Germline V CDR1 and CDR2: WNHNN, SYGVQD (reference sequence). The V and J ends lost 10 bases and 9 bases respectively, with 10 bases between them. The CDR3 protein is CANLWGEQFF. CDR3 coding DNA: TGCGCCAACCTCTGGGGTGAGCAGTTCTTC.

The chain combines TRBV5-6 with TRBJ2-7; maybe TRBD1 (6 bases). The V and J ends lost 3 bases and 2 bases respectively, with 12 bases between them. Germline lookup yields CDR1 SGHDT and CDR2 YYEEEE. CDR3 length equals 14 residues. CDR3 amino acids: CASSYGTTAYEQYF. CDR3 sequence (DNA): TGTGCCAGCAGCTATGGGACAACTGCCTACGAGCAGTACTTC. The full variable domain, with the rest looked up from reference TRBV5-6 and TRBJ2-7, is DAGVTQSPTHLIKTRGQQVTLRCSPKSGHDTVSWYQQALGQGPQFIFQYYEEEERQRGNFPDRFSGHQFPNYSSELNVNALLLGDSALYLCASSYGTTAYEQYFGPGTRLTVT.

The rearrangement joins TRBV19 to TRBJ1-5, with D unclear. The CDR3 sequence is 13 residues long. Germline V gene data show CDR1 as LNHDA and CDR2 as SQIVND (reference sequence). Deletions cut 0 bases from V and 5 bases from J, with 5 bases between. This CDR3 is CASSIDGDQPQHF. The CDR3 DNA is TGTGCCAGTAGTATAGACGGGGATCAGCCCCAGCATTTT.

CDR3 in DNA: TGTGCCAGCAGCGCCCGAGGGGGAATTAATGAAAAACTGTTTTTT. It encodes CASSARGGINEKLFF. V gene TRBV9 combines with J gene TRBJ1-4; a weak D match, TRBD1 (6 bases). Germline CDR1 and CDR2: SGDLS and YYNGEE. This CDR3 region has 15 residues. Trimming removed 3 bases from V and 4 bases from J, with 13 bases in between.

The rearrangement links TRBV29-1 to TRBJ2-3; D unresolved. CDR1 and CDR2 from the germline V gene are SQVTM and ANQGSEA. The CDR3 sequence is 14 residues long. Trimming took off 2 bases at V and 0 bases at J, with 9 bases between the two ends. CDR3 in DNA: TGCAGCGTTGAAAGCGTGATTAGCACAGATACGCAGTATTTT. This sequence encodes CSVESVISTDTQYF.

In this sample, this clone turned up once. The rearrangement uses TRBV14 and TRBJ1-4, with 7 bases aligning to TRBD1. The CDR3 covers 16 residues. Germline V gene data show CDR1 as SGHDN and CDR2 as FVKESK. Losses at the gene ends were 4 bases for V and 7 bases for J; bases not matched to a gene: 12. Written as DNA, the CDR3 is TGTGCCAGCAGCCTCCGGGACAGCCCTCGCGGTGAAAAACTGTTTTTT. Amino acids: CASSLRDSPRGEKLFF.

The chain uses TRBV28 and TRBJ2-7, with 10 bases matching TRBD1. V lost 10 bases to trimming and J lost 2 bases; unmatched junction nucleotides: 11. This CDR3 spans 15 amino acids. The germline CDR1 and CDR2 sequences are MDHEN and SYDVKM. As DNA, the CDR3 is TGTGCCACCGCGACGGGGACAGGGGTTACCTACGAGCAGTACTTC. It yields the protein CATATGTGVTYEQYF.

The rearrangement links TRBV3-1 (or the pseudogene TRBV3-2) to TRBJ1-3; maybe TRBD1 (5 bases). The CDR3 sequence is 17 residues long. Trimming stripped 5 bases from V and 0 bases from J, with 17 bases between. The germline CDR1 and CDR2 sequences are LGHDT and YNNKEL (reference sequence). CDR3 region: CASSKRGRTLSGNTIYF. CDR3 nucleotide sequence: TGTGCCAGCAGCAAGAGGGGCCGGACCCTCTCTGGAAACACCATATATTTT.

The chain carries TRBV10-1 and TRBJ1-3; TRBD1 is a possible D gene (6 bases). Trimming took off 7 bases at V and 2 bases at J, with 15 bases between the two ends. CDR1 and CDR2 (germline): WNHNN, SYGVQD (reference sequence). The CDR3 consists of 15 residues. The chain's CDR3 is CASTEGTNPGNTIYF. Here the CDR3 DNA reads TGCGCCAGCACCGAGGGGACAAACCCTGGAAACACCATATATTTT.

V gene TRBV20-1 combines with J gene TRBJ2-5, with a weak D call TRBD2 (6 bases). The germline CDR1 and CDR2 sequences are DFQATT and SNEGSKA (reference sequence). The CDR3 has 13 residues. V lost 3 bases and J lost 5, with 13 bases in between. The chain's CDR3 is CSASSGPRETQYF. The DNA for the CDR3 is TGCAGTGCTAGTAGCGGCCCCCGGGAGACCCAGTACTTC.

The rearrangement links TRBV27 to TRBJ2-7; 8 nucleotides line up with TRBD1. Germline V lookup: CDR1 MNHEY, CDR2 SMNVEV (reference sequence). The J segment lost 0 bases and the V segment lost 5 bases, leaving 9 bases of the junction unmatched. The CDR3 contains 16 residues. DNA for the CDR3: TGTGCCAGCAGTCCCGGGGGACAGGCAAGCTCCTACGAGCAGTACTTC. Protein sequence: CASSPGGQASSYEQYF.